The 23 T cell receptor beta chains reported below all come from one sample, sequenced in a study of beta chain features in type 1 diabetes. What was sequenced were expressed TCRB transcripts, since all of the isolated RNA had been reverse transcribed. This table comes from immunoSEQ multiplex PCR, and its TCRdb copy is limited to in-frame clones, with some not included. The repertoire holds some 230,000 clones, over 8.5% seen once, with less than 0.035% in the top ten. Material: naive CD4+ T cells from blood. Receptors originate from a woman under 30 in good health.

This clone was counted a few times. Germline is not matched at one junction end, which may reflect a read error. The V and J genes are TRBV6-1 and TRBJ1-2, with 7 nucleotides matching TRBD1. The CDR3 extends over 15 amino acids. The germline gives CDR1 MNHNS, CDR2 SASEGT. The CDR3: CASSDPPGQLSGYAF. The DNA for the CDR3 is TGTGCCAGCAGTGACCCGCCGGGACAGCTCTCCGGCTACGCCTTC.

The chain carries TRBV5-1 and TRBJ1-1; TRBD1 matches 8 bases. Germline assignment: CDR1 SGHRS and CDR2 YFSETQ. The CDR3 loop spans 14 amino acids. V was clipped by 4 bases and J by 1 base; unmatched bases: 3. In DNA, the CDR3 is TGCGCCAGCAGCAGGACAGGGACGAACACTGAAGCTTTCTTT. Translating gives CASSRTGTNTEAFF.

This chain links TRBV2 with TRBJ2-7; D may be TRBD2 (5 bases). V was trimmed by 11 bases and J by 7 bases, leaving 18 bases between them. The CDR3 contains 12 residues. The V gene's germline CDR1 is SNHLY and CDR2 FYNNEI. The CDR3 loop reads CAAIVGGLEQYF. Here the CDR3 DNA reads TGTGCCGCCATCGTGGGCGGGTTGGAGCAGTACTTC.

CDR3 region: CASSVRGGEGNTEAFF. CDR3 nucleotides: TGTGCCAGCAGCGTAAGGGGGGGGGAGGGGAACACTGAAGCTTTCTTT. The chain has TRBV9 and TRBJ1-1, with D perhaps TRBD1 (6 bases). This CDR3 contains 16 residues. Trimming shortened V by 1 base and J by 1 base, and 14 bases separated the two germline ends. The germline CDR1 and CDR2 sequences are SGDLS and YYNGEE. The full variable domain, in which reference TRBV9 and TRBJ1-1 provide the parts outside the CDR3, is DSGVTQTPKHLITATGQRVTLRCSPRSGDLSVYWYQQSLDQGLQFLIQYYNGEERAKGNILERFSAQQFPDLHSELNLSSLELGDSALYFCASSVRGGEGNTEAFFGQGTRLTVV.

This clone has ten or more counts. V gene TRBV4-1 combines with J gene TRBJ2-7; 8 bases are a match to TRBD2. The germline gives CDR1 MGHRA, CDR2 YSYEKL. The trim removed 4 bases at V and 3 bases at J, leaving 8 bases unmatched. The CDR3 runs 15 residues. The CDR3 loop reads CASSLPGGAIYEQYF. The DNA for the CDR3 is TGCGCCAGCAGCCTTCCCGGGGGGGCTATCTACGAGCAGTACTTC.

This clone was counted a few times. The chain couples TRBV4-1 to TRBJ2-2, with D unclear. Germline V lookup: CDR1 MGHRA, CDR2 YSYEKL. The CDR3 loop spans 15 amino acids. The ends were cut back, 2 bases at V and 6 bases at J, with 13 bases in the middle. CDR3 sequence (DNA): TGCGCCAGCAGCCAAATGGAACGGCAGGCCGGGGAGCTGTTTTTT. Its protein is CASSQMERQAGELFF.

This clone was seen a handful of times. The chain combines TRBV29-1 with TRBJ2-3; TRBD2 matches at 7 bases. This CDR3 is 13 amino acids long. The V gene end was trimmed by 5 bases and the J gene end by 4 bases; junction bases not matched to a gene: 6. Germline-derived CDR1 and CDR2 are SQVTM and ANQGSEA. The CDR3 nucleotides are TGCAGCGTTTTTGGGGGGGAGGCAGATACGCAGTATTTT. Its translation is CSVFGGEADTQYF.

The V gene is TRBV19, the J gene TRBJ1-5, with D perhaps matching TRBD1 (5 bases). Looked up from germline, CDR1 is LNHDA and CDR2 is SQIVND (reference sequence). The CDR3 is 16 residues long. V lost 3 bases, J lost 2 bases, and 14 bases lay in between. CDR3 coding DNA: TGTGCCAGTAGTATGCAGGGAAGAATAGGCAATCAGCCCCAGCATTTT. This sequence encodes CASSMQGRIGNQPQHF.

This clone was found many times. The CDR3 spells CASSQDLGARETQYF. For the CDR3, the DNA is TGTGCCAGCAGCCAAGATCTTGGAGCTAGGGAGACCCAGTACTTC. This chain connects TRBV14 to TRBJ2-5; D not certain. Looked up from germline, CDR1 is SGHDN and CDR2 is FVKESK. The ends were cut back, 0 bases at V and 5 bases at J, with 13 bases in the middle. The length of the CDR3 is 15 residues.

In its sample, this clone was seen a few times. V gene TRBV5-6 combines with J gene TRBJ2-3; no reliable D call. Trimming removed 1 base from V and 2 bases from J, with 8 bases in between. Germline-derived CDR1 and CDR2 are SGHDT and YYEEEE. The CDR3 contains 14 residues. CDR3 sequence reads: CASSLSQYTDTQYF. The CDR3, as DNA: TGTGCCAGCAGCTTGTCACAATACACAGATACGCAGTATTTT.

The rearrangement joins TRBV4-2 to TRBJ2-4, with D perhaps TRBD1 (6 bases). The CDR3 is 17 residues long. The V gene lost 4 bases and the J gene lost 2 bases, with 18 bases spanning the gap. CDR1 LGHNA and CDR2 YNFKEQ come from the germline V gene. CDR3 amino acids: CASSPVGTTTTKNIQYF. As DNA, the CDR3 is TGTGCCAGCAGCCCCGTCGGGACAACGACGACCAAAAACATTCAGTACTTC.

This clone came up a few times. The rearrangement joins TRBV5-1 to TRBJ2-7, with TRBD2 as a possible D gene (6 bases). Looked up from germline, CDR1 is SGHRS and CDR2 is YFSETQ. V lost 0 bases and J 4 bases, leaving 11 bases between the germline ends. The CDR3 covers 14 residues. Written as DNA, the CDR3 is TGCGCCAGCAGCTTGGGACTAGGGAATTACGAGCAGTACTTC. This encodes CASSLGLGNYEQYF.

The V and J genes are TRBV7-9 and TRBJ1-3; the D gene is possibly TRBD1 (6 bases). Germline lookup yields CDR1 SEHNR and CDR2 FQNEAQ (reference sequence). V lost 4 bases and J 3 bases, leaving 10 bases between the germline ends. CDR3 length: 14 amino acids. CDR3: CASSSGTYGNTIYF. The CDR3 bases are TGTGCCAGCAGCTCCGGGACATATGGAAACACCATATATTTT.

This clone was counted a few times. This chain uses TRBV2 with TRBJ1-3, with D perhaps matching TRBD1 (6 bases). With 6 bases removed from V and 3 bases from J, the gap between germline ends came to 9 bases. The CDR3 is 13 amino acids. Germline loops: CDR1 SNHLY, CDR2 FYNNEI. The CDR3 spells CASRGDNGNTIYF. DNA of the CDR3: TGTGCCAGCAGGGGGGACAATGGAAACACCATATATTTT.

The CDR3 DNA reads as TGCGCCAGCAGCTGGCGACTAGCGGGAGGCACCGGGGAGCTGTTTTTT. Protein sequence: CASSWRLAGGTGELFF. This sequence joins TRBV5-1 and TRBJ2-2, with 13 bases matching TRBD2. The CDR3 totals 16 residues. Germline CDR1 reads SGHRS; CDR2 reads YFSETQ. V was clipped by 3 bases and J by 4 bases; unmatched bases: 3.

This clone was picked up a small number of times. This chain links TRBV28 with TRBJ2-7, with TRBD1 matching over 7 bases. Germline V gene lookup returns CDR1 MDHEN and CDR2 SYDVKM. Germline trimming cut 2 bases from V and 7 bases from J; bases unmatched to any gene: 8. The CDR3 has 14 residues. The CDR3 nucleotides are TGTGCCAGCAGTTTACTTGGAAGGGGGCTAGAGCAGTACTTC. Translation gives CASSLLGRGLEQYF.

This clone has just a few counts. The chain recombines TRBV14 with TRBJ2-7; 10 positions agree with TRBD1. The ends lost 5 bases at V and 5 bases at J; junction bases unmatched: 3. Germline values: CDR1 SGHDN, CDR2 FVKESK. The CDR3 has 13 residues. CDR3 region: CASSGTGENEQYF. The CDR3 DNA reads TGTGCCAGCAGCGGGACAGGGGAAAACGAGCAGTACTTC.

The chain combines TRBV5-6 with TRBJ1-4, with D tentatively TRBD1 (5 bases). The length of the CDR3 is 13 residues. The V gene's germline CDR1 is SGHDT and CDR2 YYEEEE. The germline V and J ends were trimmed by 4 bases and 5 bases, with 9 bases remaining between them. CDR3 in DNA: TGTGCCAGCAGCGTGACAGAAAATGAAAAACTGTTTTTT. This translates into CASSVTENEKLFF.

This clone was recorded a few times. The V gene is TRBV2, the J gene TRBJ2-5; 7 bases are shared with TRBD2. This CDR3 is built from 15 residues. After removal of 6 bases from V and 5 bases from J, the junction contained 12 bases not matched to a gene. Germline CDR1 is SNHLY and CDR2 is FYNNEI. The CDR3 DNA is TGTGCCAGCAGGCCCCCGGGAGGCAGCTATGAGACCCAGTACTTC. This translates into CASRPPGGSYETQYF.

The rearrangement links TRBV30 to TRBJ1-3, with D perhaps TRBD1 (6 bases). Trimming shortened V by 5 bases and J by 3 bases, and 11 bases separated the two germline ends. The CDR3 loop spans 13 amino acids. Germline V gene lookup returns CDR1 GTSNPN and CDR2 SVGIG (reference sequence). CDR3 region: CAWSGTLGNTIYF. CDR3 sequence (DNA): TGTGCCTGGTCCGGGACACTTGGAAACACCATATATTTT.

This clone turned up a few times. The rearrangement joins TRBV5-1 to TRBJ2-1; 11 bases are shared with TRBD2. Germline loops: CDR1 SGHRS, CDR2 YFSETQ. V dropped 3 bases and J dropped 0; count of bases not matched to a gene: 11. The CDR3 totals 19 residues. The DNA for the CDR3 is TGCGCCAGCAGCTCCGGACTAGCGGGTTTGCCCCGCTCCTACAATGAGCAGTTCTTC. It translates to CASSSGLAGLPRSYNEQFF.

This chain joins TRBV5-1 and TRBJ2-5, with 7 nucleotides matching TRBD2. CDR1 and CDR2 (germline): SGHRS, YFSETQ. The ends lost 3 bases at V and 5 bases at J; junction bases unmatched: 10. CDR3 length: 15 residues. As DNA, the CDR3 is TGCGCCAGCAGCTCGGGATCGGGGGAGGGGGAGACCCAGTACTTC. Residues: CASSSGSGEGETQYF.

This chain connects TRBV6-1 to TRBJ2-2; 8 bases are shared with TRBD2. Germline V gene data show CDR1 as MNHNS and CDR2 as SASEGT. V lost 0 bases, J lost 8 bases, and 8 bases stayed unmatched. CDR3 size: 16 residues. The CDR3 is CASSEAPGLASGELFF. In nucleotides, the CDR3 is TGTGCCAGCAGTGAAGCGCCCGGACTAGCTAGTGGGGAGCTGTTTTTT.